Following are 17 T cell receptor beta chains from one sample sequenced in a study of cytomegalovirus exposure and HLA in healthy donors. Primers included in the PCR were 60 Vbeta and 13 Jbeta primers. Generated by immunoSEQ multiplex PCR, the TCRdb table keeps only in-frame clones and is missing some. The data show approximately 150,000 clones, approximately 72% seen once. Sequencing was done on a sample of PBMCs. The receptors stem from a female donor in good health and CMV-seronegative.

The V gene is TRBV6-5, the J gene TRBJ1-1; D perhaps matches TRBD1 (5 bases). The ends were cut back, 7 bases at V and 4 bases at J, with 10 bases in the middle. Per germline, CDR1 MNHEY and CDR2 SVGAGI. CDR3 length: 12 residues. The CDR3 nucleotides read TGTGCCAGCAACGGGGGAGGCACTGAAGCTTTCTTT. Translation: CASNGGGTEAFF.

This clone showed up just a few times. The J gene is TRBJ2-1, the V gene TRBV7-8, with D possibly matching TRBD1 (5 bases). The V gene's germline CDR1 is SGHVS and CDR2 FQNEAQ. The CDR3 loop spans 18 amino acids. V was cut by 6 bases and J by 5 bases, with 26 bases left in between. CDR3 region: CASRFRGQSAALDNEQFF. Written as DNA, the CDR3 is TGTGCCAGCAGGTTTAGGGGCCAATCGGCGGCTTTAGACAATGAGCAGTTCTTC.

The V and J genes are TRBV4-3 and TRBJ2-1; 9 nucleotides align to TRBD2. Germline assignment: CDR1 LGHNA and CDR2 YSLEER. The ends lost 4 bases at V and 8 bases at J; junction bases unmatched: 15. The CDR3 is 17 residues long. The chain's CDR3 is CASSRYVGASGIDEQFF. Here the CDR3 DNA reads TGCGCCAGCAGCCGATACGTAGGGGCTAGCGGGATCGATGAGCAGTTCTTC.

The table lists this clone with a few counts. The rearrangement uses TRBV6-5 and TRBJ2-5, with D perhaps matching TRBD2 (6 bases). There are 13 residues in the CDR3. Trimming removed 8 bases from V and 13 bases from J, with 23 bases in between. The germline V gene encodes CDR1 MNHEY and CDR2 SVGAGI. The DNA for the CDR3 is TGTGCCAGCCGGCGGGACTCCAGTCAGAGGTTGTACTTC. It is translated as CASRRDSSQRLYF.

The J gene is TRBJ2-5, the V gene TRBV6-6; D perhaps matches TRBD2 (5 bases). The J call may be faulty, since TRBJ2-7 better matches the DNA end. The germline gives CDR1 MNHNY, CDR2 SVGAGI (reference sequence). The length of the CDR3 is 14 residues. This CDR3 reads CAASRAGAGYEQYF. The DNA of the CDR3 is TGTGCGGCAAGCCGGGCAGGTGCGGGCTACGAGCAGTACTTC.

The V call is TRBV19, the J call TRBJ1-4; D possibly corresponds to TRBD1 (5 bases). Trimming took 6 bases from V and 3 from J, leaving 14 bases between them. This CDR3 spans 15 amino acids. Per the germline V gene, CDR1 is LNHDA and CDR2 is SQIVND (reference sequence). The CDR3 coding sequence is TGTGCCAGTAGGATCTACGGGGGAGCTAATGAAAAACTGTTTTTT. The encoded protein is CASRIYGGANEKLFF.

The CDR3 nucleotides read TGCGCCAGCAGCTCATCCTGGACTAGCGCATCCTACGAGCAGTACTTC. Translated, it gives CASSSSWTSASYEQYF. The V gene is TRBV5-1, the J gene TRBJ2-7, with 9 bases identical to TRBD2. From germline, CDR1 is SGHRS and CDR2 YFSETQ. The CDR3 is 16 amino acids. Losses at the gene ends were 3 bases for V and 1 base for J; bases not matched to a gene: 8.

This clone was seen a few times. The chain links TRBV4-3 to TRBJ2-7, with D perhaps TRBD2 (5 bases). Germline V gene data show CDR1 as LGHNA and CDR2 as YSLEER. Trimming took off 0 bases at V and 0 bases at J, with 9 bases between the two ends. This CDR3 contains 15 residues. The CDR3 loop reads CASSQERVTSYEQYF. CDR3 nucleotides: TGCGCCAGCAGCCAAGAGCGGGTGACCTCCTACGAGCAGTACTTC.

The chain links TRBV6-5 to TRBJ2-7; TRBD1 agrees at 7 bases. Trimming removed 2 bases from V and 5 bases from J; junction bases left unmatched: 12. In germline, CDR1 is MNHEY, CDR2 SVGAGI. The CDR3 runs to 16 residues. CDR3 DNA sequence: TGTGCCAGCAGTTACGGACCACGACAGGGATACCACGAGCAGTACTTC. Protein product: CASSYGPRQGYHEQYF.

This sequence joins TRBV5-6 and TRBJ1-5, with 7 bases that match TRBD1. V lost 4 bases to trimming and J lost 4 bases; unmatched junction nucleotides: 11. The germline CDR1 and CDR2 sequences are SGHDT and YYEEEE. The CDR3 is 16 amino acids. The CDR3: CASSRHGTALNQPQHF. The CDR3 coding sequence is TGTGCCAGCAGCCGGCACGGGACAGCCTTAAATCAGCCCCAGCATTTT.

This rearrangement joins TRBV19 to TRBJ1-5; tentative D call: TRBD1 (5 bases). Trimming removed 4 bases from V and 3 bases from J, with 13 bases in between. Germline CDR1 reads LNHDA; CDR2 reads SQIVND (reference sequence). The CDR3 covers 15 residues. The CDR3 here is CASSKTPGPNQPQHF. The DNA of the CDR3 is TGTGCCAGTAGTAAGACCCCAGGGCCCAATCAGCCCCAGCATTTT.

This clone appeared a single time. This rearrangement joins TRBV4-1 to TRBJ2-7; 7 nucleotides agree with TRBD1. Germline values: CDR1 MGHRA, CDR2 YSYEKL. The CDR3 is 13 residues long. V trimming: 3 bases; J trimming: 6 bases; junction bases outside the gene matches: 5. CDR3 protein: CASSQGNRGEQYF. The CDR3 DNA reads TGCGCCAGCAGCCAGGGAAACAGGGGCGAGCAGTACTTC.

This clone has just a few counts. The V and J genes are TRBV18 and TRBJ1-4; TRBD1 matches 10 bases. Trimming removed 2 bases from V and 8 bases from J; junction bases left unmatched: 8. Germline assignment: CDR1 KGHSH and CDR2 LQKENI. CDR3 length equals 16 residues. CDR3 DNA sequence: TGTGCCAGCTCACCAGGGGGGACAGGGGCCGGCGAAAAACTGTTTTTT. This translates into CASSPGGTGAGEKLFF.

This chain connects TRBV28 to TRBJ2-7, with 9 bases lining up with TRBD1. Per germline, CDR1 MDHEN and CDR2 SYDVKM. The CDR3 totals 12 residues. V dropped 7 bases and J dropped 5; count of bases not matched to a gene: 3. CDR3 nucleotides: TGTGCCAGCACGGGACAGGGCCACGAGCAGTACTTC. Its translation is CASTGQGHEQYF.

This chain uses TRBV19 with TRBJ1-2; D may be TRBD1 (6 bases). CDR1 LNHDA and CDR2 SQIVND come from the germline V gene (reference sequence). Between the trimmed V and J ends, which lost 6 bases and 2 bases, there was a span of 16 bases. The CDR3 totals 15 residues. DNA of the CDR3: TGTGCCAGTAGCCGTACCGGGACATCGAACTATGGCTACACCTTC. It encodes CASSRTGTSNYGYTF.

J is TRBJ2-1 and V is TRBV28; a weak D match, TRBD1 (7 bases). The CDR3 has 15 residues. The germline V gene has CDR1 MDHEN and CDR2 SYDVKM. V was shortened by 6 bases and J by 9 bases, with 21 bases between the two germline ends. In DNA form, the CDR3 reads TGTGCCAGCAGACCCAGGGGGGTCGGAGGAGCTGAGCAGTTCTTC. The encoded protein is CASRPRGVGGAEQFF.

The V and J genes are TRBV9 and TRBJ1-2; no reliable D call. There are 15 residues in the CDR3. The germline V and J ends were trimmed by 4 bases and 4 bases, with 17 bases remaining between them. Germline CDR1 is SGDLS and CDR2 is YYNGEE. The CDR3 here is CASSPPSGSTYGYTF. The CDR3, as DNA: TGTGCCAGCAGCCCCCCCTCCGGGAGTACCTATGGCTACACCTTC.